This entry lists 18 T cell receptor beta chains sequenced from one sample in a study of regulatory T cells in long-lasting Graves disease. Indicated time point: persistent/refractory GD, antithyroid drugs over 5 years with positive TRAb. RNA isolated from PBMCs was used to make the TCR library. TCR beta libraries were built with iRepertoire HTBI primers and Arm-PCR of CDR3 regions. TCRdb itself ran the multiplex PCR reads through MiXCR, one entry per CDR3 protein. This repertoire shows roughly 300,000 distinct CDR3 sequences, 15% to 20% found once; its top ten account for 29%. The sequencing used peripheral blood mononuclear cells (PBMCs), collected when the disease was refractory, from a patient treated with antithyroid drugs. Source of these receptors: a female donor with Graves disease.

This clonotype has ten or more counts. This chain connects TRBV11-2 to TRBJ2-2; possible D gene TRBD2, 5 bases. The CDR3 runs 15 residues. Trimming took off 3 bases at V and 3 bases at J, with 11 bases between the two ends. Looked up from germline, CDR1 is SGHAT and CDR2 is FQNNGV. CDR3 amino acids: CASSFSSLDTGELFF. CDR3 in DNA: TGTGCCAGCAGCTTCTCTAGCTTGGACACCGGGGAGCTGTTTTTT.

This clonotype showed up just a few times. The V call is TRBV28, the J call TRBJ2-1; tentative D call: TRBD2 (7 bases). Between the trimmed V and J ends, which lost 0 bases and 12 bases, there was a span of 21 bases. Germline assignment: CDR1 MDHEN and CDR2 SYDVKM. This CDR3 has 16 amino acids. The CDR3 here is CASSLWGAGAVRGQFF. The DNA of the CDR3 is TGTGCCAGCAGTTTATGGGGGGCGGGAGCTGTTCGAGGGCAGTTCTTC.

This clonotype was recorded at least ten times. This chain joins TRBV11-2 and TRBJ2-5; D perhaps matches TRBD2 (6 bases). Germline values: CDR1 SGHAT, CDR2 FQNNGV. Trimming removed 5 bases from V and 5 bases from J, with 15 bases in between. The length of the CDR3 is 14 residues. The CDR3 is CASSINPGRETQYF. CDR3 DNA: TGTGCCAGCAGCATTAACCCGGGGAGGGAGACCCAGTACTTC.

Comments on this clonotype: Being one base from a much bigger clone, this may be a read error. V usage is TRBV2 and J usage is TRBJ1-2, with 7 bases aligning to TRBD1. The CDR3 has 15 amino acids. Losses at the gene ends were 6 bases for V and 8 bases for J; bases not matched to a gene: 15. CDR1 SNHLY and CDR2 FYNNEI come from the germline V gene. CDR3 DNA: TGTGCCAGCAGCCGACAGGGTGGAACCGAGGAGGGCTACACCTTC. The encoded protein is CASSRQGGTEEGYTF.

This clonotype came up a few times. The rearrangement uses TRBV7-9 and TRBJ1-1; D not resolved. This CDR3 is built from 12 residues. V gave up 2 bases and J gave up 9 bases, with 10 bases separating them. The germline V gene encodes CDR1 SEHNR and CDR2 FQNEAQ (reference sequence). The CDR3 nucleotides are TGTGCCAGCAGCTTACCCGGGTTCCAAGCTTTCTTT. Translation gives CASSLPGFQAFF.

In this sample, this clonotype turned up many times. This chain links TRBV7-2 with TRBJ1-2; 8 bases line up with TRBD1. The ends lost 6 bases at V and 3 bases at J; junction bases unmatched: 6. The CDR3 runs 14 residues. The germline V gene encodes CDR1 SGHTA and CDR2 FQGNSA. The CDR3 nucleotides are TGTGCCAGCAGTCCCTCAGGGGGCGACTATGGCTACACCTTC. Protein: CASSPSGGDYGYTF.

This clonotype occurred many times. This chain joins TRBV30 and TRBJ1-6; unclear D gene. Per germline, CDR1 GTSNPN and CDR2 SVGIG (reference sequence). The CDR3 contains 16 residues. Trimming removed 4 bases at V and 8 bases at J, with 21 bases between. The CDR3 DNA reads TGTGCCTGGAAGGGCCGGCCAACCCTCGGGGATTCACCCCTCCACTTT. This gives the protein CAWKGRPTLGDSPLHF.

The chain is built from TRBV28 and TRBJ2-1, with 15 bases lining up with TRBD2. This CDR3 region has 15 residues. The V segment lost 4 bases and the J segment 10 bases; nucleotides outside the gene matches: 5. Germline V gene data show CDR1 as MDHEN and CDR2 as SYDVKM. The CDR3 region is CASSWGLAGGREQFF. The CDR3 DNA sequence: TGTGCCAGCAGTTGGGGACTAGCGGGAGGTAGAGAGCAGTTCTTC.

Many counts were recorded for this clonotype. This chain joins TRBV27 and TRBJ1-6; no firm D call. V shed 4 bases and J shed 6 bases, with 13 bases lying between them. Germline V gives CDR1 MNHEY, CDR2 SMNVEV (reference sequence). The CDR3 spans 15 residues. The CDR3 loop reads CASSSNWAGNSPLHF. CDR3 nucleotide sequence: TGTGCCAGCAGTTCTAACTGGGCGGGTAATTCACCCCTCCACTTT.

This clonotype was seen repeatedly, ten times or more. V gene TRBV12-3 or TRBV12-4 combines with J gene TRBJ1-4, with D possibly matching TRBD1 (5 bases). The CDR3 covers 13 residues. V was trimmed by 6 bases and J by 7 bases, leaving 12 bases between them. The CDR3 DNA reads TGTGCCAGCAGCGGAAGGGGCGCTGAAAAACTGTTTTTT. This gives the protein CASSGRGAEKLFF.

This clonotype was counted a few times. V gene TRBV4-3 combines with J gene TRBJ1-1; D remains unclear. The germline V gene has CDR1 LGHNA and CDR2 YSLEER. The V and J ends lost 0 bases and 4 bases respectively, with 9 bases between them. The CDR3 covers 14 residues. CDR3 region: CASSQDPRSTEAFF. CDR3 DNA: TGCGCCAGCAGCCAAGACCCGCGAAGCACTGAAGCTTTCTTT.

The table lists this clonotype with a few counts. V usage is TRBV7-2 and J usage is TRBJ1-1, with 9 bases matching TRBD1. Germline lookup yields CDR1 SGHTA and CDR2 FQGNSA. The junction had 8 bases not matched to a gene; V was cut back by 4 bases and J by 11 bases. This CDR3 has 13 amino acids. This CDR3 reads CASSSTGGRGAFF. The CDR3 region has the DNA TGTGCCAGCAGCTCGACAGGGGGTCGTGGGGCTTTCTTT.

This clonotype was found many times. The chain has TRBV11-2 and TRBJ2-7, with D possibly TRBD2 on 6 matching bases. Trimming removed 1 base at V and 1 base at J, with 8 bases between. CDR3 length equals 14 residues. CDR1 and CDR2 from the germline V gene are SGHAT and FQNNGV. CDR3 nucleotides: TGTGCCAGCAGCTTAGTTAGCGGTTCCTACGAGCAGTACTTC. This encodes CASSLVSGSYEQYF.

This clonotype was picked up many times. This chain connects TRBV4-3 to TRBJ1-2; D perhaps matches TRBD1 (5 bases). V lost 0 bases to trimming and J lost 5 bases, with 13 bases between them. CDR1 is LGHNA, CDR2 YSLEER, per germline. The CDR3 is 15 amino acids. The CDR3 sequence is CASSQDLGVRYGYTF. CDR3 nucleotides: TGCGCCAGCAGCCAAGATTTAGGGGTGAGGTATGGCTACACCTTC.

The genes are TRBV6-1 and TRBJ2-7, with D possibly matching TRBD1 (6 bases). CDR1 is MNHNS, CDR2 SASEGT, per germline. V lost 6 bases and J lost 2, with 17 bases in between. The CDR3 contains 15 residues. In DNA form, the CDR3 reads TGTGCCAGCAGGTCTAACAGGGTCCCACCCTACGAGCAGTACTTC. Translation gives CASRSNRVPPYEQYF.

This clonotype has a handful of counts. One junction end disagrees with the germline gene, perhaps due to a read error. The chain has TRBV11-2 and TRBJ2-3; TRBD2 matches 8 bases. This CDR3 has 15 amino acids. In germline, CDR1 is SGHAT, CDR2 FQNNGV. CDR3 region: CASILSGRSTDTQYF. CDR3 DNA sequence: TGTGCCAGCATCTTAAGCGGGAGAAGCACAGATACGCAGTATTTT.

The gene calls are TRBV2 and TRBJ1-3; D uncertain. CDR1 is SNHLY and CDR2 is FYNNEI in the germline V gene. The V and J ends lost 6 bases and 4 bases respectively, with 7 bases between them. This CDR3 comprises 12 residues. CDR3 region: CASSVQGNTIYF. The DNA of the CDR3 is TGTGCCAGCAGCGTACAGGGAAACACCATATATTTT. The variable domain in full, with the rest retrieved from reference TRBV2 and TRBJ1-3, is EPEVTQTPSHQVTQMGQEVILRCVPISNHLYFYWYRQILGQKVEFLVSFYNNEISEKSEIFDDQFSVERPDGSNFTLKIRSTKLEDSAMYFCASSVQGNTIYFGEGSWLTVV.

This clonotype was seen ten or more times. V gene TRBV30 combines with J gene TRBJ1-5, with D perhaps TRBD1 (6 bases). There are 16 residues in the CDR3. Trimming shortened V by 1 base and J by 4 bases, and 17 bases separated the two germline ends. CDR1 is GTSNPN, CDR2 SVGIG, per germline (reference sequence). The CDR3 region is CAWSAPRGGRNQPQHF. The CDR3 nucleotides are TGTGCCTGGAGTGCCCCGCGTGGGGGGCGGAATCAGCCCCAGCATTTT.